This T cell receptor beta chain was documented in a study of T-cell reconstitution after alpha-beta-depleted transplantation in children. The CDR3 has 14 amino acids. CDR1 SGHVS and CDR2 FQNEAQ come from the germline V gene. V was clipped by 5 bases and J by 4 bases, with 13 bases between them. This clonotype appeared many times. The TCRbeta library incorporated unique molecular identifiers. Each CDR3 protein is one row after TCRdb ran MiXCR on the PCR reads. The table has 600,000 to 700,000 distinct CDR3 sequences, 16% seen once. This sequence was found in a human donor who donated a stem cell graft to a child with acute myeloid leukemia. The genes are TRBV7-8 and TRBJ2-3; a weak D match, TRBD1 (6 bases). The sequences come from PBMCs from the stem cell graft donor, collected from the stem cell graft. CDR3 in DNA: TGTGCCAGCAGCGCCGAACAGGGTGCAGATACGCAGTATTTT. This gives the protein CASSAEQGADTQYF. The complete variable domain, with remaining parts taken from reference TRBV7-8 and TRBJ2-3, reads GAGVSQSPRYKVAKRGQDVALRCDPISGHVSLFWYQQALGQGPEFLTYFQNEAQLDKSGLPSDRFFAERPEGSVSTLKIQRTQQEDSAVYLCASSAEQGADTQYFGPGTRLTVL.